The rows below give T cell receptor beta chains drawn from one sample of a study of T-cell reconstitution after alpha-beta-depleted transplantation in children. TCRdb used MiXCR to reprocess the PCR reads, holding one entry per CDR3 protein. The data contain about 610,000 distinct CDR3 sequences, over 25% of them singletons. The sequencing used PBMCs, collected before TCRalphabeta/CD19-depleted stem cell transplant. The receptors shown here come from a boy in the first two years of life with Wiskott-Aldrich syndrome, due to receive a stem cell transplant. CDR3s include the opening cysteine and the closing phenylalanine or tryptophan. A D gene is named only where the DNA matches it firmly. Some rows mark clone size as missing; the rest say once, few, many or name a class of expanded clone.

size: NA
J: TRBJ2-7
D: TRBD1
V: TRBV20-1
length: 12
CDR3: CSADRGTYEQYF
DNA: TGCAGTGCTGACAGGGGTACCTACGAGCAGTACTTC

size: NA
J: TRBJ1-1
D: NA
V: TRBV19
length: 16
CDR3: CASSIVAQPLNTEAFF
DNA: TGTGCCAGTAGTATAGTAGCGCAGCCTCTGAACACTGAAGCTTTCTTT

size: NA
J: TRBJ2-1
D: NA
V: TRBV6-1
length: 15
CDR3: CASTKGRTRGDEQFF
DNA: TGTGCCAGCACCAAGGGTAGAACGAGGGGCGATGAGCAGTTCTTC

size: NA
J: TRBJ2-5
D: TRBD2
V: TRBV2
length: 19
CDR3: CASTAGLAGEFTRGETQYF
DNA: TGTGCCAGCACCGCGGGACTAGCGGGAGAGTTTACCAGGGGAGAGACCCAGTACTTC

size: NA
J: TRBJ1-5
D: NA
V: TRBV28
length: 13
CDR3: CASILQGNQPQHF
DNA: TGTGCCAGCATCCTCCAGGGGAATCAGCCCCAGCATTTT

size: NA
J: TRBJ2-5
D: TRBD2
V: TRBV5-1
length: 16
CDR3: CASSLAGEGMRETQYF
DNA: TGCGCCAGCAGCTTGGCCGGGGAGGGAATGCGAGAGACCCAGTACTTC

size: NA
J: TRBJ2-7
D: NA
V: TRBV20-1
length: 10
CDR3: CSATGNEQYF
DNA: TGCAGTGCTACAGGGAACGAGCAGTACTTC

size: NA
J: TRBJ2-1
D: TRBD2
V: TRBV20-1
length: 14
CDR3: CSATPGLADNEQFF
DNA: TGCAGTGCTACCCCTGGACTAGCGGACAATGAGCAGTTCTTC

size: NA
J: TRBJ2-1
D: TRBD2
V: TRBV24-1
length: 17
CDR3: CATSDLASGRRGGEQFF
DNA: TGTGCCACCAGTGATTTGGCTAGCGGGCGGAGGGGTGGTGAGCAGTTCTTC

size: few
J: TRBJ2-3
D: NA
V: TRBV20-1
length: 14
CDR3: CSAPLRGTSDTQYF
DNA: TGCAGTGCCCCACTTCGGGGGACTTCAGATACGCAGTATTTT

size: NA
J: TRBJ2-1
D: NA
V: TRBV19
length: 17
CDR3: CASGIPLAWSSYNEQFF
DNA: TGTGCCAGTGGTATCCCCCTAGCCTGGAGCTCCTACAATGAGCAGTTCTTC

size: few
J: TRBJ2-5
D: TRBD1
V: TRBV10-3
length: 14
CDR3: CAVSRDSSGETQYF
DNA: TGTGCCGTCTCCCGGGACAGCTCTGGGGAGACCCAGTACTTC

size: few
J: TRBJ2-2
D: NA
V: TRBV6-5
length: 13
CDR3: CASSYRVGGELFF
DNA: TGTGCCAGCAGTTACAGGGTCGGCGGGGAGCTGTTTTTT

size: few
J: TRBJ2-1
D: TRBD1
V: TRBV7-9
length: 15
CDR3: CASSRTAGQGNEQFF
DNA: TGTGCCAGCAGTCGAACCGCTGGACAGGGCAATGAGCAGTTCTTC

size: NA
J: TRBJ1-1
D: NA
V: TRBV12-3/TRBV12-4
length: 15
CDR3: CASSLAGRSDTEAFF
DNA: TGTGCCAGCAGTTTAGCGGGGAGGTCGGACACTGAAGCTTTCTTT

size: few
J: TRBJ2-1
D: TRBD2
V: TRBV2
length: 15
CDR3: CASSVSSGRQNEQFF
DNA: TGTGCCAGCAGTGTTAGTAGCGGGAGGCAAAATGAGCAGTTCTTC

size: NA
J: TRBJ2-7
D: NA
V: TRBV7-3
length: 12
CDR3: CASSSGVGEQYF
DNA: TGTGCCAGCAGCTCCGGGGTGGGCGAGCAGTACTTC

size: NA
J: TRBJ2-7
D: NA
V: TRBV5-1
length: 14
CDR3: CASSRLLQSYEQYF
DNA: TGCGCCAGCAGCCGACTTTTACAGTCATACGAGCAGTACTTC

size: NA
J: TRBJ2-2
D: NA
V: TRBV5-1
length: 13
CDR3: CASSPGVPGELFF
DNA: TGCGCCAGCAGTCCAGGGGTTCCCGGGGAGCTGTTTTTT

size: few
J: TRBJ2-7
D: TRBD2
V: TRBV10-3
length: 14
CDR3: CATAKTSDSYEQYF
DNA: TGTGCCACCGCGAAGACTAGCGACTCCTACGAGCAGTACTTC

size: NA
J: TRBJ2-5
D: NA
V: TRBV25-1
length: 14
CDR3: CASSRRAVGETQYF
DNA: TGTGCCAGCAGTCGAAGGGCCGTGGGAGAGACCCAGTACTTC

size: once
J: TRBJ2-4
D: NA
V: TRBV27
length: 17
CDR3: CASSLRRGWLDKNIQYF
DNA: TGTGCCAGCAGTTTACGGAGAGGGTGGTTGGACAAAAACATTCAGTACTTC

size: NA
J: TRBJ2-5
D: TRBD2
V: TRBV20-1
length: 15
CDR3: CSARDQTSGGETQYF
DNA: TGCAGTGCTAGAGACCAGACTAGCGGGGGAGAGACCCAGTACTTC

size: few
J: TRBJ2-1
D: NA
V: TRBV9
length: 14
CDR3: CASSVASASNEQFF
DNA: TGTGCCAGCAGCGTAGCTTCGGCTAGTAATGAGCAGTTCTTC

size: few
J: TRBJ1-2
D: NA
V: TRBV29-1
length: 13
CDR3: CSVVTGLSYGYTF
DNA: TGCAGCGTTGTGACAGGCCTCTCTTATGGCTACACCTTC

size: NA
J: TRBJ2-1
D: NA
V: TRBV6-1
length: 13
CDR3: CASSGALNNEQFF
DNA: TGTGCCAGCAGTGGGGCGCTCAACAATGAGCAGTTCTTC

size: few
J: TRBJ2-7
D: NA
V: TRBV27
length: 14
CDR3: CASTDRDPAYEQYF
DNA: TGTGCCAGCACCGACCGGGACCCCGCCTACGAGCAGTACTTC

size: NA
J: TRBJ2-1
D: NA
V: TRBV14
length: 16
CDR3: CASSHTWWAGYNEQFF
DNA: TGTGCCAGCAGCCACACATGGTGGGCGGGGTACAATGAGCAGTTCTTC

size: NA
J: TRBJ2-2
D: TRBD2
V: TRBV30
length: 13
CDR3: CAWSVLATGELFF
DNA: TGTGCCTGGAGTGTACTAGCGACCGGGGAGCTGTTTTTT

size: NA
J: TRBJ1-2
D: NA
V: TRBV29-1
length: 12
CDR3: CSTQDGNYGYTF
DNA: TGCAGCACACAGGACGGTAACTATGGCTACACCTTC

size: few
J: TRBJ1-1
D: NA
V: TRBV5-1
length: 15
CDR3: CASSQGHERIPEAFF
DNA: TGCGCCAGCAGCCAGGGACATGAGAGGATTCCTGAAGCTTTCTTT